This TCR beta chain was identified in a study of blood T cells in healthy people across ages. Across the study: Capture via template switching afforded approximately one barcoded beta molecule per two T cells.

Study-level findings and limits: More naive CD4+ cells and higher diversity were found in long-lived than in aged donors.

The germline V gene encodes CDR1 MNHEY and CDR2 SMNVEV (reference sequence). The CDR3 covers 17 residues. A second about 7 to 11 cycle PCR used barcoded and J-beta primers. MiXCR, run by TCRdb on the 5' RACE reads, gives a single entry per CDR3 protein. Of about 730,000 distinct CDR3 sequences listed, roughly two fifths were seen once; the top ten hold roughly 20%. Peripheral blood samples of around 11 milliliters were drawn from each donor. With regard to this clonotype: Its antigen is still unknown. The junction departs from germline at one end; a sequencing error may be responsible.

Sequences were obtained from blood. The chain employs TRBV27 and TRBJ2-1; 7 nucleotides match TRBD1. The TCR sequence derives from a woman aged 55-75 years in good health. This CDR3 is CASSPPTGSSSYNEQVF. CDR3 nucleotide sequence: TGTGCCAGCAGTCCACCGACAGGGAGTAGCTCCTACAATGAGCAGGTCTTC.